This entry lists 4 T cell receptor beta chains sequenced from one sample in a study of molecular identifiers for immune sequencing clone quantification (dated by TCRdb to the late 2010s). Library preparation used PCR. Sequencing took place on an Illumina HiSeq 4000. In-frame beta chains were kept once TCRdb had trimmed the public reads at Q25 with fastp and called clones with MiXCR. One record per CDR3 amino acid sequence lists the most common genes and DNA. The sample table holds about 65,000 distinct CDR3 sequences, of which approximately 17% were seen once. Approximately 1.5% of the sample comes from the top ten. The sequenced material came from naive CD8+ T cells from blood, with Jurkat cell RNA spiked in. The cell subset or site tag for this specimen amounts to: FACS-sorted CD8+CD4-CCR7+CD45RA+ naive T cells. The receptors derive from a human donor in good health. Some libraries in this study had Jurkat cell RNA spiked in.

Turning to this clonotype: This could be a read error, since a much larger clone is one nucleotide away. The CDR3 does not end in the conserved phenylalanine or tryptophan, so this is likely a read error. V usage is TRBV20-1 and J usage is TRBJ2-5; D possibly corresponds to TRBD2 (5 bases). This CDR3 spans 14 amino acids. V gave up 4 bases and J gave up 2 bases, with 14 bases separating them. Germline assignment: CDR1 DFQATT and CDR2 SNEGSKA (reference sequence). CDR3 sequence reads: CSAIYGIGQETQYL. The CDR3 DNA sequence: TGCAGTGCTATTTACGGGATAGGGCAAGAGACCCAGTACCTC.

By share, this clonotype counts as medium-sized. This chain uses TRBV3-1 with TRBJ2-2; tentative D call: TRBD2 (6 bases). Trimming cost V 2 bases and J 6 bases, with 22 bases left between them. The CDR3 extends over 18 amino acids. Germline loops: CDR1 LGHDT, CDR2 YNNKEL (reference sequence). CDR3 in DNA: TGTGCCAGCAGCCAACCAATTCTCCGGGACTGGACGGCCGGGGAGCTGTTTTTT. It specifies CASSQPILRDWTAGELFF.

This clonotype has more than one count but fewer than ten. With a much larger clone just one base away, this may be a read error. The chain carries TRBV4-1 and TRBJ1-1; D unclear. Germline V lookup: CDR1 MGHRA, CDR2 YSYEKL. This CDR3 has 14 amino acids. The CDR3 coding sequence is TGCGCCAGCAGCCAAGTATCCCTGAACACTAAAGCTTTCTTT. Amino acid sequence: CASSQVSLNTKAFF.

This clonotype was recorded at least ten times. CDR3 coding DNA: TGTGCCAGCAGCCAACGGACCTTAAACACCGGGGAGCTGTTTTTT. Translated, it gives CASSQRTLNTGELFF. The genes are TRBV4-2 and TRBJ2-2; D unresolved. The V gene lost 2 bases and the J gene lost 2 bases, with 9 bases spanning the gap. The CDR3 covers 15 residues. The germline V gene encodes CDR1 LGHNA and CDR2 YNFKEQ.